This T cell receptor beta chain was recorded in a study of blood T cell repertoires in COVID-19. Study-wide background: There were acute and convalescent COVID-19 samples, and they came from the United States, Italy and Spain. T cells, B-cell-depleted T cells, or PBMCs provided the cDNA or gDNA that served as material.

As handled by the study authors: From reference gene primer amplification, estimates of nucleated cell counts were derived. TCRdb keeps only in-frame clones here, not all; method: immunoSEQ multiplex PCR. The D gene and trimming were derived from the DNA, and the V and J assignments and clone size from that table. The data show approximately 400,000 clones, more than 80% seen once. The CDR3 is 16 amino acids. The germline V gene has CDR1 SGHVS and CDR2 FQNEAQ. Trimming stripped 5 bases from V and 3 bases from J, with 20 bases between. The chain carries TRBV7-8 and TRBJ2-7; the D gene is possibly TRBD1 (9 bases). The clonotype was recovered from a man aged 35-49 years with acute or convalescent COVID-19. Sequencing was performed on peripheral blood. CDR3 protein: CASSPRGGTGSYEQYF. CDR3 nucleotide sequence: TGTGCCAGCAGCCCCCGGGGGGGGACAGGGAGCTACGAGCAGTACTTC.